Sequencing of this TCR beta chain was carried out in a study of shared clonotypes between healthy human individuals. CDR1 and CDR2 (germline): MNHNS, SASEGT. V was trimmed by 2 bases and J by 7 bases, leaving 20 bases between them. The CDR3 is made up of 16 amino acids. For each subset, genomic DNA was distributed in equal portions over several immunoSEQ plates. Using immunoSEQ multiplex PCR, the repertoire was profiled, and TCRdb retains in-frame clones only, with some absent. The sample holds about 2.1 million clones, about 93% seen once. Of note for this clone: Its antigen is not identified.

The study, taken as a whole, reports: Some naive CD4 clonotypes, approximately 4.5%, turned up in common across several donors. The diversity represented, both genetic and in exposure history, was limited by few donors.

Selected positively for CCR7 and CD45RO-negative, naive CD8 cells excluded terminally differentiated effector memory CD45RA+ cells. Among the donors, all were Caucasian adults who lived in Nashville, Tennessee. The chain is built from TRBV6-1 and TRBJ1-2, with D unclear. The clonotype was recovered from a man younger than 35 in good health. Some clones in this sample may be carry-over from other donors' samples. Source material: naive CD8+ T cells from PBMCs. CDR3 sequence reads: CASSEPRGSARFGYTF. For the CDR3, the DNA is TGTGCCAGCAGTGAACCCAGAGGGTCCGCCAGATTTGGCTACACCTTC.